This T cell receptor (beta chain) emerged from a study of blood T cell repertoires in COVID-19. Study as a whole: PBMCs, B-cell-depleted T cells, or T cells were the source of the cDNA or gDNA that made up the material.

Per the original data handling: Quantification of nucleated cells was approximated via reference gene primer amplification. This table comes from immunoSEQ multiplex PCR, and its TCRdb copy is limited to in-frame clones, with some not included. V and J calls and clone size are given by that table; D and trimming were obtained from the DNA. The data contain tens of thousands of clones, 75% to 90% of them singletons. The germline gives CDR1 SGHAT, CDR2 FQNNGV. V was pared by 5 bases and J by 10 bases, with 18 bases between. This CDR3 has 15 amino acids. Sequenced material: peripheral blood. The V and J genes are TRBV11-2 and TRBJ1-6, with D possibly being TRBD1 (6 bases). This sequence was found in a man in his 60s with acute or convalescent COVID-19. The CDR3 bases are TGTGCCAGCAGCGTCAACAGGGTAGTAGGCTCACCCCTCCACTTT. Translated: CASSVNRVVGSPLHF.